This TCR beta chain was found in a study of cytomegalovirus exposure and HLA in healthy donors. General study findings and limits: What was likely a sequencing artifact was a cluster of highly shared sequence variants. The study designated 150 or so TCR beta chains cytomegalovirus-associated.

As regards this clone: Its antigen remains unidentified.

PCR was performed using 60 Vbeta and 13 Jbeta primers. Profiling relied on immunoSEQ multiplex PCR, and the TCRdb table lists in-frame clones only, not all of them. The sample contains around 130,000 clones, 81% of which appear only once. Material: PBMCs. The receptor was derived from a man aged 35 to 55 in good health and CMV-seronegative.

This chain's CDR3 is CASSAAGGGSRDEQYF. The CDR3 DNA reads as TGCGCCAGCAGTGCCGCAGGGGGCGGGAGCCGCGACGAGCAGTACTTC. The V gene is TRBV5-1, the J gene TRBJ2-7, with D tentatively TRBD1 (8 bases). Germline CDR1 reads SGHRS; CDR2 reads YFSETQ. Trimming removed 5 bases at V and 5 bases at J, with 23 bases between. The CDR3 sequence is 16 residues long. Complete variable domain (other parts from reference TRBV5-1 and TRBJ2-7): KAGVTQTPRYLIKTRGQQVTLSCSPISGHRSVSWYQQTPGQGLQFLFEYFSETQRNKGNFPGRFSGRQFSNSRSEMNVSTLELGDSALYLCASSAAGGGSRDEQYFGPGTRLTVT.